The 18 T cell receptor beta chains reported below all come from one sample, sequenced in a study of technical replicates of blood from several donors. Sequenced by immunoSEQ multiplex PCR; TCRdb stores in-frame clones only, minus some. Altogether roughly 100,000 clones are present, approximately 96% being singletons, with the ten largest covering under 0.45%. Input material: T cells isolated from PBMCs. Receptor source: a human donor in good health.

This clone was recorded once. The CDR3 DNA reads as TGTGCCAGCAGCCTCAGCGGGAGCAGGTTAGAGCAGTACTTC. Encoded protein: CASSLSGSRLEQYF. The gene calls are TRBV5-4 and TRBJ2-7, with 8 bases aligning to TRBD2. The CDR3 is made up of 14 amino acids. J gave up 7 bases and V 4 bases, and 10 bases lay outside the gene matches. CDR1 and CDR2 from the germline V gene are SGHNT and YYREEE (reference sequence). The full variable domain, in which reference TRBV5-4 and TRBJ2-7 provide the parts outside the CDR3, is ETGVTQSPTHLIKTRGQQVTLRCSSQSGHNTVSWYQQALGQGPQFIFQYYREEENGRGNFPPRFSGLQFPNYSSELNVNALELDDSALYLCASSLSGSRLEQYFGPGTRLTVT.

The genes are TRBV11-2 and TRBJ2-4, with 8 positions matching TRBD1. The ends lost 1 base at V and 7 bases at J; junction bases unmatched: 3. The CDR3 totals 14 residues. Germline V gene data show CDR1 as SGHAT and CDR2 as FQNNGV. The chain's CDR3 is CASSLGQGYNIQYF. The CDR3 region has the DNA TGTGCCAGCAGCTTAGGACAGGGGTACAACATTCAGTACTTC.

J is TRBJ2-3 and V is TRBV7-8; 14 bases are a match to TRBD2. V was pared by 5 bases and J by 2 bases, with 3 bases of the junction left unmatched. This CDR3 comprises 16 residues. Germline lookup yields CDR1 SGHVS and CDR2 FQNEAQ. The CDR3 DNA is TGTGCCAGCAGCGAGGGACTAGCGGGAGCCACAGATACGCAGTATTTT. As protein: CASSEGLAGATDTQYF.

The V call is TRBV15, the J call TRBJ2-7; D unclear. The CDR3 runs 14 residues. Trimming left V 3 bases short and J 3 bases short, with 12 bases between. Germline V CDR1 and CDR2: LNHNV, YYDKDF (reference sequence). The CDR3 DNA is TGTGCCACCAGCAGTAGTACCCAATTCTACGAGCAGTACTTC. It specifies CATSSSTQFYEQYF.

This chain uses TRBV28 with TRBJ2-3; 10 nucleotides line up with TRBD1. V was clipped by 2 bases and J by 5 bases; unmatched bases: 4. CDR3 length: 15 amino acids. CDR1 and CDR2 (germline): MDHEN, SYDVKM. Written as DNA, the CDR3 is TGTGCCAGCAGTTTACGGACAGGGGGTATAGATACGCAGTATTTT. The encoded protein is CASSLRTGGIDTQYF.

This chain joins TRBV21-1 and TRBJ1-1. TRBV21-1 is listed as a pseudogene. CDR3 length: 14 residues. The CDR3 protein is CASSLTYPGTEAFF. The CDR3 nucleotides are TGTGCCAGCAGCCTAACTTATCCTGGCACTGAAGCTTTCTTT.

CDR3 amino acids: CASSQGQNYGYTF. Written as DNA, the CDR3 is TGTGCCAGCAGCCAGGGACAGAACTATGGCTACACCTTC. The rearrangement uses TRBV27 and TRBJ1-2; 7 nucleotides agree with TRBD1. With 6 bases clipped from V and 2 bases from J, the junction kept 3 bases outside the gene matches. The CDR3 contains 13 residues. Germline CDR1 reads MNHEY; CDR2 reads SMNVEV (reference sequence).

This chain connects TRBV9 to TRBJ1-1; D unclear. Per the germline V gene, CDR1 is SGDLS and CDR2 is YYNGEE. This CDR3 spans 13 amino acids. Trimming cost V 0 bases and J 4 bases, with 7 bases left between them. The CDR3, as DNA: TGTGCCAGCAGCGTAGGAGGGAGCACTGAAGCTTTCTTT. Translated: CASSVGGSTEAFF.

The chain's CDR3 is CASSAGRDEQFF. The CDR3 DNA reads as TGTGCCAGCTCCGCAGGGAGGGATGAGCAGTTCTTC. V is TRBV27 and J is TRBJ2-1; 7 bases are a match to TRBD2. Germline values: CDR1 MNHEY, CDR2 SMNVEV (reference sequence). V lost 8 bases to trimming and J lost 8 bases; unmatched junction nucleotides: 6. This CDR3 comprises 12 residues.

The chain combines TRBV4-2 with TRBJ2-1; a weak D match, TRBD2 (6 bases). The CDR3 runs to 14 residues. Trimming stripped 5 bases from V and 9 bases from J, with 17 bases between. Germline V gives CDR1 LGHNA, CDR2 YNFKEQ. CDR3 DNA: TGTGCCAGCAGCTATCGGACTAACGTCCCTGAGCAGTTCTTC. This encodes CASSYRTNVPEQFF.

This chain connects TRBV12-5 to TRBJ2-7; TRBD2 agrees at 15 bases. With 0 bases clipped from V and 4 bases from J, the junction kept 10 bases outside the gene matches. Germline CDR1 reads LGHNT; CDR2 reads FRNRAP. CDR3 length: 19 residues. CDR3 in amino acids: CASGLVEGLAGGVGYEQYF. The CDR3 coding sequence is TGTGCTAGTGGTTTGGTAGAGGGACTAGCGGGAGGAGTAGGGTACGAGCAGTACTTC.

This chain joins TRBV25-1 and TRBJ2-1; TRBD2 agrees at 8 bases. The germline gives CDR1 MGHDK, CDR2 SYGVNS. Trimming cost V 3 bases and J 14 bases; bases outside gene matches: 3. The CDR3 has 11 amino acids. The CDR3 region is CASSDGTRKFF. For the CDR3, the DNA is TGTGCCAGCAGTGACGGGACTAGAAAGTTCTTC.

The V and J genes are TRBV5-1 and TRBJ2-1; D may be TRBD2 (6 bases). Germline-derived CDR1 and CDR2 are SGHRS and YFSETQ. The CDR3 runs 14 residues. V was clipped by 5 bases and J by 9 bases, with 18 bases between them. CDR3 protein: CASSRASENSEQFF. CDR3 DNA sequence: TGCGCCAGCAGTAGGGCTAGCGAAAATAGTGAGCAGTTCTTC.

The chain is built from TRBV28 and TRBJ2-1, with D possibly matching TRBD2 (6 bases). CDR3 length: 16 residues. Trimming took off 2 bases at V and 8 bases at J, with 19 bases between the two ends. Per germline, CDR1 MDHEN and CDR2 SYDVKM. CDR3 loop: CASSLILQTSIHEQFF. In nucleotides, the CDR3 is TGTGCCAGCAGTTTAATACTCCAGACTAGTATCCATGAGCAGTTCTTC.

The chain has TRBV4-1 and TRBJ2-7, with D tentatively TRBD2 (6 bases). The CDR3 covers 15 residues. V lost 2 bases to trimming and J lost 11 bases, with 22 bases between them. Germline-derived CDR1 and CDR2 are MGHRA and YSYEKL. The CDR3 sequence is CASSQTPGLKRSEYF. The CDR3 bases are TGCGCCAGCAGCCAAACTCCGGGACTTAAACGATCGGAGTACTTC.

The chain joins TRBV10-1 to TRBJ1-2; D uncertain. Germline loops: CDR1 WNHNN, CDR2 SYGVQD (reference sequence). The V and J ends lost 4 bases and 3 bases respectively, with 15 bases between them. This CDR3 contains 15 residues. In DNA, the CDR3 is TGCGCCAGCAGTGTAATCGGTCTTAAGTACTATGGCTACACCTTC. This encodes CASSVIGLKYYGYTF.

In DNA, the CDR3 is TGTGCCAGCAGCTATGGACTATCAGAGACCCAGTACTTC. Translated: CASSYGLSETQYF. The genes are TRBV9 and TRBJ2-5; tentatively, D is TRBD2 (6 bases). Germline CDR1 SGDLS, CDR2 YYNGEE. This CDR3 region has 13 residues. V gave up 4 bases and J gave up 4 bases, with 11 bases separating them.

CDR3 protein: CASSFIYEQYF. In DNA, the CDR3 is TGTGCCAGCAGCTTTATCTACGAGCAGTACTTC. V is TRBV5-6 and J is TRBJ2-7; D ambiguous. The V end lost 2 bases, the J end lost 3 bases, and 3 bases lay between the germline ends. Germline lookup yields CDR1 SGHDT and CDR2 YYEEEE. This CDR3 is built from 11 residues.